This passage covers 17 T cell receptor beta chains from one sample sequenced in a study of T-cell memory formation after mild COVID-19. MiXCR, run by TCRdb on the 5' RACE reads, gives a single entry per CDR3 protein. Of a few hundred thousand distinct CDR3 sequences listed, 20% to 25% are singletons. Sequences were obtained from PBMCs or a T cell subset sorted from them (not recorded which). The source is an adult woman who had mild COVID-19 (a few samples of this study predate the infection). Cell type and time point are not known.

This sequence joins TRBV4-3 and TRBJ2-7; 8 bases are shared with TRBD1. There are 15 residues in the CDR3. J gave up 3 bases and V 3 bases, and 7 bases lay outside the gene matches. In germline, CDR1 is LGHNA, CDR2 YSLEER. CDR3 DNA sequence: TGCGCCAGCAGCCAGGACAGGGTAACGGTCTACGAGCAGTACTTC. It codes for CASSQDRVTVYEQYF.

The J gene is TRBJ1-2, the V gene TRBV28; D gene ambiguous. Deletions cut 11 bases from V and 3 bases from J, with 13 bases between. The CDR3 is 12 residues long. Germline CDR1 and CDR2: MDHEN and SYDVKM. The CDR3 DNA sequence: TGTGCCCTTTCACGGGCCGACTATGGCTACACCTTC. Its translation: CALSRADYGYTF.

The chain recombines TRBV29-1 with TRBJ2-3, with TRBD2 matching 8 bases. Germline V lookup: CDR1 SQVTM, CDR2 ANQGSEA. The CDR3 has 12 residues. The ends lost 6 bases at V and 6 bases at J; junction bases unmatched: 5. For the CDR3, the DNA is TGCAGCGTGGTGGGACTAGAGGATACGCAGTATTTT. Its protein product is CSVVGLEDTQYF.

This clonotype was seen at least ten times. The chain joins TRBV4-1 to TRBJ2-7; D remains unclear. Germline CDR1 reads MGHRA; CDR2 reads YSYEKL. Trimming took off 4 bases at V and 6 bases at J, with 22 bases between the two ends. This CDR3 spans 16 amino acids. The DNA for the CDR3 is TGCGCCAGCAGCCCCATTGACCTGATAGCTTGGGGCGAGCAGTACTTC. Its protein product is CASSPIDLIAWGEQYF.

This clonotype has more than one count but fewer than ten. The V call is TRBV5-4, the J call TRBJ1-4; D may be TRBD1 (5 bases). Per germline, CDR1 SGHNT and CDR2 YYREEE (reference sequence). The CDR3 has 14 amino acids. V lost 5 bases and J lost 3, with 11 bases in between. CDR3 protein: CASSLRGANEKLFF. The CDR3 DNA reads TGTGCCAGCAGTTTGAGGGGTGCTAATGAAAAACTGTTTTTT.

This chain links TRBV18 with TRBJ2-6, with TRBD1 identical over 7 bases. The CDR3 loop spans 20 amino acids. Looked up from germline, CDR1 is KGHSH and CDR2 is LQKENI. V lost 3 bases to trimming and J lost 0 bases; unmatched junction nucleotides: 14. The DNA of the CDR3 is TGTGCCAGCTCACCCACCGGGACAGCCTTTGGGAGCTCTGGGGCCAACGTCCTGACTTTC. This encodes CASSPTGTAFGSSGANVLTF.

This clonotype has a handful of counts. The chain is built from TRBV6-5 and TRBJ2-6; the D call may be TRBD1 or TRBD2 (5 bases each). This CDR3 is 17 amino acids long. The germline V gene encodes CDR1 MNHEY and CDR2 SVGAGI. Deletions cut 8 bases from V and 0 bases from J, with 17 bases between. CDR3 loop: CASVRDRRYSGANVLTF. The CDR3, as DNA: TGTGCCAGCGTCAGGGATCGGAGGTACTCTGGGGCCAACGTCCTGACTTTC.

This chain connects TRBV24-1 to TRBJ2-3; tentatively, D is TRBD2 (6 bases). The germline CDR1 and CDR2 sequences are KGHDR and SFDVKD. CDR3 length: 17 residues. V was shortened by 4 bases and J by 0 bases, with 16 bases between the two germline ends. The CDR3 DNA reads as TGTGCCACCAGTGAGCCCGGGGGTATCCCTAGCACAGATACGCAGTATTTT. It specifies CATSEPGGIPSTDTQYF.

Points on this clonotype: The junction and the germline gene differ at one end; a read error may be behind it. The chain's CDR3 is CASSQGYDPDF. The CDR3 DNA reads TGTGCCAGCAGTCAGGGGTATGATCCGGACTTC. The chain uses TRBV6-2 or TRBV6-3 and TRBJ2-7; the D gene is possibly TRBD1 (6 bases). Germline CDR1 reads MNHEY; CDR2 reads SVGEGT. This CDR3 contains 11 residues.

This chain connects TRBV25-1 to TRBJ1-5, with TRBD1 as a possible D gene (5 bases). This CDR3 spans 12 amino acids. Trimming removed 8 bases at V and 5 bases at J, with 10 bases between. Germline CDR1 MGHDK, CDR2 SYGVNS. CDR3 in amino acids: CASGRGYQPQHF. The DNA of the CDR3 is TGTGCCAGCGGGAGGGGTTATCAGCCCCAGCATTTT.

This clonotype was seen more than once but under ten times. The CDR3 sequence: CASRFNREETQYF. Written as DNA, the CDR3 is TGTGCCAGCAGGTTTAACAGGGAGGAGACCCAGTACTTC. This chain connects TRBV5-4 to TRBJ2-5, with a weak D call TRBD1 (6 bases). V was cut by 5 bases and J by 5 bases, with 13 bases left in between. The CDR3 contains 13 residues. CDR1 is SGHNT, CDR2 YYREEE, per germline (reference sequence).

The chain is built from TRBV30 and TRBJ2-1; D might be TRBD2 (5 bases). V was shortened by 1 base and J by 9 bases, with 13 bases between the two germline ends. Per the germline V gene, CDR1 is GTSNPN and CDR2 is SVGIG (reference sequence). This CDR3 has 13 residues. CDR3 DNA sequence: TGTGCCTGGAGTGGCCTACCAGCGGCTGAGCAGTTCTTC. This encodes CAWSGLPAAEQFF.

The chain links TRBV20-1 to TRBJ2-3, with 8 bases matching TRBD2. Germline V gene sequence: CDR1 DFQATT, CDR2 SNEGSKA (reference sequence). Trimming took 6 bases from V and 6 from J; bases not matched to a gene: 14. This CDR3 comprises 15 residues. CDR3 DNA sequence: TGCAGTGCGCCTCGCCCGGGGGGGGCCCCGGATACGCAGTATTTT. It specifies CSAPRPGGAPDTQYF.

The chain links TRBV18 to TRBJ2-5; D might be TRBD2 (5 bases). The CDR3 has 13 amino acids. V was shortened by 5 bases and J by 5 bases, with 12 bases between the two germline ends. The germline CDR1 and CDR2 sequences are KGHSH and LQKENI. The CDR3 sequence: CASSEGSLETQYF. In DNA form, the CDR3 reads TGTGCCAGCTCAGAGGGTTCTTTGGAGACCCAGTACTTC.

This chain links TRBV20-1 with TRBJ2-1, with 10 positions matching TRBD1. Germline CDR1 DFQATT, CDR2 SNEGSKA (reference sequence). J was trimmed by 7 bases and V by 5 bases; bases with no gene match: 11. CDR3 length equals 15 residues. The CDR3 sequence: CSARTDRGSSNEQFF. As DNA, the CDR3 is TGCAGTGCTCGAACGGACAGGGGGTCGAGTAATGAGCAGTTCTTC.

The chain carries TRBV7-9 and TRBJ2-2; no clear D gene. The V end lost 2 bases, the J end lost 1 base, and 11 bases lay between the germline ends. Germline V gene sequence: CDR1 SEHNR, CDR2 FQNEAQ (reference sequence). CDR3 length: 16 residues. The CDR3 nucleotides read TGTGCCAGCAGCTTATTTGCCTCCCAGAACACCGGGGAGCTGTTTTTT. This codes for CASSLFASQNTGELFF. Full variable domain (rest looked up from reference TRBV7-9 and TRBJ2-2): DTGVSQNPRHKITKRGQNVTFRCDPISEHNRLYWYRQTLGQGPEFLTYFQNEAQLEKSRLLSDRFSAERPKGSFSTLEIQRTEQGDSAMYLCASSLFASQNTGELFFGEGSRLTVL.

This clonotype was found a few times. The chain employs TRBV7-9 and TRBJ2-2; 12 nucleotides line up with TRBD1. Losses at the gene ends were 4 bases for V and 6 bases for J; bases not matched to a gene: 6. CDR1 is SEHNR and CDR2 is FQNEAQ in the germline V gene (reference sequence). The CDR3 is made up of 16 amino acids. The CDR3, as DNA: TGTGCCAGCAGCTCTCCGGGACAGGGGGCCTCCGGGGAGCTGTTTTTT. This translates into CASSSPGQGASGELFF.